This T cell receptor (beta chain) was observed in a study of T cells after posttransplantation cyclophosphamide listed by TCRdb under 2016. Concerning the study at large: The study tracked T cell repertoire reconstitution by TRB sequencing after myeloablative bone marrow transplantation using posttransplantation cyclophosphamide as GVHD prophylaxis. Antigen receptor sequencing covered samples from some 35 PTCy-treated patients and about 17 of their related bone marrow donors. TRB sequencing was performed on blood from all 35 or so PTCy patients with 1-year posttransplant specimens. Up to roughly 3 additional blood samples from 2 to 5.2 years after transplant were also TRB-sequenced in 3 patients, as was pretransplant blood from several patients. TRA and TRB clonality were tightly correlated in about ten samples, so subsequent TCR analyses focused on TRB only. Public TRB sequences were queried against a database of over 3,500 sequences associated with responses to pathogens, tumor antigens, self-antigens and alloantigens.

Regarding this clone: This clone's antigen is unknown. Per-base quality was not reported, and no clone a single base away is much larger than it.

Study-level results and caveats: The TRB repertoires of T cells infiltrating skin or the GI tract showed only limited overlap with the TRB repertoires found in blood. Donor-recipient similarity was low at 1-2 months but increased during the first year, and donor CD8+ memory clones often dominated later blood repertoires. Across the 35 to 55 patients, TRB clonality was highly associated with recipient CMV seropositivity and CMV reactivation, and diversity with PTCy was similar to that in the CNI/methotrexate controls.

Genomic DNA was the input for TRB sequencing, which was run either with the immunoSEQ assay at survey resolution or with the hsTCRB kit. Under the source paper's analysis protocol: The immunoSEQ software was used for initial read processing, and the LymphoSeq R package was used for repertoire analyses. Clonality was computed as 1 minus normalized Shannon entropy, and a Gini coefficient was also calculated for each TRB dataset. Phenotypes of unsorted samples were inferred by mapping TRB sequences from sorted subsets of the recipient or donor onto unsorted samples of the same recipient. TCRdb re-hosts the immuneACCESS table, in-frame sequences only. Its copies lack some clones; in the studies checked, an unresolved V gene accounts for under half of them, and the cause for the rest is not known. The D gene and trimming were derived from the DNA, and the V and J assignments and clone size from that table. The sample has 12,000 or so clones on record, 75% to 95% of them singletons. The top ten clones comprise around 4% of the sample.

Via the germline V gene, CDR1 is ENHRY and CDR2 SYGVKD. Trimming takes 10 bases off V and 5 bases off J; junction bases not matched to a gene: 3. The cysteine opens and the phenylalanine closes a CDR3 of 11 amino acids. The DNA shown is the 33-base CDR3, in frame from base 1. The treatment or condition label, as the study defines it: high-dose cyclophosphamide on days +3 and +4 as single-agent GVHD prophylaxis. Busulfan and fludarabine conditioning, a related or unrelated marrow graft, and cyclophosphamide on days +3 and +4 were given to PTCy patients. PTCy-treated patients came from a prospective multi-institutional clinical trial. Peripheral blood and bone marrow mononuclear cells were isolated by Ficoll-Hypaque density centrifugation and were cryopreserved.

The rearrangement combines TRBV10-3 with TRBJ2-5; 8 nucleotides in the junction match TRBD2. Sequences were derived from PBMCs, sampled after allogeneic stem cell transplant with posttransplant cyclophosphamide. This clonotype originated in a female patient under 45 who received an allogeneic stem cell transplant from an unrelated donor, was CMV-positive, and had no GVHD. Following a transplant, some T lymphocytes may have been derived from the graft donor. CDR3 sequence: CATSGGETQYF. The DNA sequence is as follows: TGTGCCACCTCGGGGGGGGAGACCCAGTACTTC.